Sequencing of this TCR beta chain was carried out in a study of memory CD4+ T cells and cytomegalovirus serostatus. The sort gate was single viable CD3+CD4+CD8-CD45RO+ cells for memory CD4+ T cells. General study points: About 40% of the roughly 160 known CMV-associated TCRbeta sequences appeared in CD4+ memory.

As regards this clone: The antigen remains undetermined.

This CDR3 spans 14 amino acids. Germline V gene sequence: CDR1 LNHDA, CDR2 SQIVND (reference sequence). Deletions cut 8 bases from V and 6 bases from J, with 17 bases between. Sequencing was performed with immunoSEQ multiplex PCR; in TCRdb, only in-frame clones are kept and a portion is missing. Of about 52,000 clones in the sample, about four fifths were seen once. V usage is TRBV19 and J usage is TRBJ1-3, with D perhaps matching TRBD1 (6 bases). This TCR was sampled from an adult in good health and CMV-seropositive. Sequencing was performed on memory CD4+ T cells from blood. The CDR3 protein is CASYDRRVENTIYF. In nucleotides, the CDR3 is TGTGCCAGTTACGACAGGAGGGTGGAAAACACCATATATTTT.